The 15 T cell receptor beta chains listed next were all sequenced from one sample in a study of PD-L1 blockade in urothelial cancer. The repertoire was sequenced with immunoSEQ multiplex PCR; TCRdb's copy has only in-frame clones and lacks some. The sample has about 82,000 clones, 87% seen once. The material was PBMCs, obtained around atezolizumab (anti-PD-L1) treatment. The origin of the receptors is a woman aged 70-85 years with urothelial cancer.

This sequence joins TRBV5-1 and TRBJ2-2; 12 bases match TRBD2. The junction had 7 bases not matched to a gene; V was cut back by 6 bases and J by 7 bases. Germline loops: CDR1 SGHRS, CDR2 YFSETQ. The CDR3 runs to 15 residues. CDR3 coding DNA: TGCGCCAGCAAGACTAGCGGGAGTGGTGACGGGGAGCTGTTTTTT. Its protein is CASKTSGSGDGELFF.

The chain uses TRBV7-9 and TRBJ2-2, with D perhaps matching TRBD2 (6 bases). The CDR3 loop spans 15 amino acids. V shed 1 base and J shed 6 bases, with 12 bases lying between them. Germline CDR1 and CDR2: SEHNR and FQNEAQ (reference sequence). The CDR3 DNA is TGTGCCAGCAGCTTAGGAACTAGCCTGGCCGGGGAGCTGTTTTTT. It translates to CASSLGTSLAGELFF.

The V gene is TRBV7-2, the J gene TRBJ2-2, with 7 bases identical to TRBD2. Germline V gene data show CDR1 as SGHTA and CDR2 as FQGNSA. CDR3 length: 17 residues. Losses at the gene ends were 6 bases for V and 0 bases for J; bases not matched to a gene: 10. CDR3 residues: CASSPLGGNANTGELFF. CDR3 in DNA: TGTGCCAGCAGTCCCCTGGGGGGGAACGCGAACACCGGGGAGCTGTTTTTT.

The chain couples TRBV10-3 to TRBJ2-3, with a weak D call TRBD2 (5 bases). The V gene's germline CDR1 is ENHRY and CDR2 SYGVKD. The CDR3 extends over 12 amino acids. Trimming removed 2 bases from V and 5 bases from J, with 5 bases in between. This chain's CDR3 is CAISEGGDTQYF. The CDR3 coding sequence is TGTGCCATCAGTGAGGGAGGAGATACGCAGTATTTT.

The chain has TRBV7-9 and TRBJ1-5; D gene ambiguous. This CDR3 has 15 amino acids. Germline V gene data show CDR1 as SEHNR and CDR2 as FQNEAQ (reference sequence). Trimming took 3 bases from V and 2 from J, leaving 11 bases between them. The CDR3 sequence is CASSLSGPGNQPQHF. The CDR3 region has the DNA TGTGCCAGCAGCTTGAGTGGGCCTGGCAATCAGCCCCAGCATTTT.

The chain uses TRBV2 and TRBJ2-7; D gene ambiguous. This CDR3 has 15 residues. Trimming took 4 bases from V and 3 from J, leaving 16 bases between them. The germline V gene encodes CDR1 SNHLY and CDR2 FYNNEI. The CDR3 DNA is TGTGCCAGCAGTGGCCTGTCAGGTCCCAGCTACGAGCAGTACTTC. This gives the protein CASSGLSGPSYEQYF. Full variable domain (remainder filled in from reference TRBV2 and TRBJ2-7): EPEVTQTPSHQVTQMGQEVILRCVPISNHLYFYWYRQILGQKVEFLVSFYNNEISEKSEIFDDQFSVERPDGSNFTLKIRSTKLEDSAMYFCASSGLSGPSYEQYFGPGTRLTVT.

This chain uses TRBV27 with TRBJ2-5; a possible D gene is TRBD1 (6 bases). The CDR3 has 15 residues. Germline V gives CDR1 MNHEY, CDR2 SMNVEV (reference sequence). Trimming removed 5 bases from V and 2 bases from J, with 15 bases in between. CDR3 nucleotides: TGTGCCAGCAGTCCCTCCGGGACACAGCAAGAGACCCAGTACTTC. This sequence encodes CASSPSGTQQETQYF.

The rearrangement links TRBV4-1 to TRBJ2-2, with 8 positions matching TRBD1. The junction had 7 bases not matched to a gene; V was cut back by 3 bases and J by 7 bases. CDR1 and CDR2 (germline): MGHRA, YSYEKL. This CDR3 contains 15 residues. The CDR3 DNA sequence: TGCGCCAGCAGCCACCCTGACAGGGGAATCGGGGAGCTGTTTTTT. Protein product: CASSHPDRGIGELFF.

The chain combines TRBV19 with TRBJ1-5, with a possible D match to TRBD1 (6 bases). The CDR3 has 12 residues. With 6 bases removed from V and 13 bases from J, the gap between germline ends came to 16 bases. The germline CDR1 and CDR2 sequences are LNHDA and SQIVND (reference sequence). In nucleotides, the CDR3 is TGTGCCAGTAGCCAAAACAGGGAGACTCAGCATTTT. This encodes CASSQNRETQHF. Drawing the rest from reference TRBV19 and TRBJ1-5, the complete variable domain is DGGITQSPKYLFRKEGQNVTLSCEQNLNHDAMYWYRQDPGQGLRLIYYSQIVNDFQKGDIAEGYSVSREKKESFPLTVTSAQKNPTAFYLCASSQNRETQHFGDGTRLSIL.

The chain combines TRBV7-6 with TRBJ1-4, with 10 positions matching TRBD1. This CDR3 comprises 17 residues. Germline V lookup: CDR1 SGHVS, CDR2 FNYEAQ. The V gene end was trimmed by 5 bases and the J gene end by 3 bases; junction bases not matched to a gene: 9. CDR3 sequence: CASSPRQGATANEKLFF. CDR3 DNA: TGTGCCAGCAGCCCCAGACAGGGGGCTACGGCTAATGAAAAACTGTTTTTT.

The V call is TRBV5-4, the J call TRBJ2-7; 10 nucleotides agree with TRBD1. V was clipped by 0 bases and J by 9 bases; unmatched bases: 6. CDR1 and CDR2 (germline): SGHNT, YYREEE (reference sequence). The CDR3 length is 14 residues. The CDR3 here is CASSLGSRDRGQYF. The CDR3, as DNA: TGTGCCAGCAGCTTGGGAAGCCGGGACAGGGGGCAGTACTTC.

The rearrangement uses TRBV6-6 and TRBJ2-7, with D possibly being TRBD1 (6 bases). The V end lost 0 bases, the J end lost 0 bases, and 12 bases lay between the germline ends. CDR1 is MNHNY, CDR2 SVGAGI, per germline (reference sequence). The CDR3 has 16 amino acids. This CDR3 reads CASSYSTQGFSYEQYF. DNA for the CDR3: TGTGCCAGCAGTTACTCAACACAGGGATTCTCCTACGAGCAGTACTTC.

The rearrangement uses TRBV11-2 and TRBJ2-5; unclear D gene. CDR3 size: 13 residues. Germline lookup yields CDR1 SGHAT and CDR2 FQNNGV. The V and J ends lost 5 bases and 0 bases respectively, with 7 bases between them. CDR3 sequence reads: CASSRAYQETQYF. The CDR3 DNA follows: TGTGCCAGCAGCCGAGCGTACCAAGAGACCCAGTACTTC.

This clone has a handful of counts. The V and J genes are TRBV19 and TRBJ2-7; 9 nucleotides align to TRBD2. V was clipped by 6 bases and J by 4 bases; unmatched bases: 7. The length of the CDR3 is 14 residues. The V gene's germline CDR1 is LNHDA and CDR2 SQIVND (reference sequence). CDR3 bases: TGTGCCAGTAGCATCTCTAGCGGGGAGTACGAGCAGTACTTC. Translated, it gives CASSISSGEYEQYF.

The V and J genes are TRBV4-2 and TRBJ2-2; the match to TRBD1 covers 9 bases. The CDR3 is 17 residues long. The germline V gene has CDR1 LGHNA and CDR2 YNFKEQ. J was trimmed by 5 bases and V by 0 bases; bases with no gene match: 7. Here the CDR3 reads CASSQEAGQGPTGELFF. The CDR3 DNA sequence: TGTGCCAGCAGCCAAGAGGCGGGACAGGGCCCAACCGGGGAGCTGTTTTTT.